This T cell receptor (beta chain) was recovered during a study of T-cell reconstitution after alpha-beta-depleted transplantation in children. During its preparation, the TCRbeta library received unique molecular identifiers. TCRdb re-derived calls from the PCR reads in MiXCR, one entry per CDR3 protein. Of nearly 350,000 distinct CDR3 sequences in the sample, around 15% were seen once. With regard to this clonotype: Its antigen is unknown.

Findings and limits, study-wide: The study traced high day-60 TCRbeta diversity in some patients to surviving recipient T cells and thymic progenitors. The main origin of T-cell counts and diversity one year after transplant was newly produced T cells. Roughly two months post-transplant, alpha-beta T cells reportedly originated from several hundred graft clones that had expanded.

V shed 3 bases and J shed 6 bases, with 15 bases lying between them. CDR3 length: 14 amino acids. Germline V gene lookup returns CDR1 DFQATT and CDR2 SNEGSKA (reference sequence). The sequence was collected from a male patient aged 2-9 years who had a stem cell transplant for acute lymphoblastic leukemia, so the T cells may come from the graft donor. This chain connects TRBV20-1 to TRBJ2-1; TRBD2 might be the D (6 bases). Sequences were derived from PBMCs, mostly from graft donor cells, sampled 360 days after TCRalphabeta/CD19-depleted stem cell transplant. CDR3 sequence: CSARASDLGNEQFF. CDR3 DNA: TGCAGTGCTAGGGCTAGCGACTTGGGCAATGAGCAGTTCTTC.